A selection of T cell receptor beta chains follows, all from one sample in a study of CD8+ T cells in alopecia areata. The data were produced by immunoSEQ multiplex PCR, yet TCRdb's version contains in-frame clones alone and is incomplete. The table lists some 240,000 clones, about three fifths of them singletons, with approximately 0.45% in the top ten. The source was CD4+ T cells sorted from blood, collected at week 0. These receptors were collected from a human donor with alopecia areata. The CDR3 runs from the conserved cysteine through the conserved F or W. A D gene is named only where the DNA matches it firmly. The listing skips clone size in some rows; elsewhere it reads once, few, many or a size class.

clone_size	d_call	j_call	v_call	cdr3_nt	cdr3_aa
.	TRBD1	TRBJ2-7	TRBV29-1	TGCAGCGTTGCCCTGGGACAGGGCTACGAGCAGTACTTC	CSVALGQGYEQYF
.	.	TRBJ2-1	TRBV7-9	TGTGCCAGCAGCTTAAACGTGTACAATGAGCAGTTCTTC	CASSLNVYNEQFF
few	.	TRBJ1-6	TRBV5-1	TGCGCCAGCAGGACCGCGTTGAATTCACCCCTCCACTTT	CASRTALNSPLHF
.	TRBD2	TRBJ2-3	TRBV14	TGTGCCAGCAGCCAAGGACTAGCGGGAGGTACGCAGTATTTT	CASSQGLAGGTQYF
few	.	TRBJ2-7	TRBV5-1	TGCGCCAGCAGCTTGTCCGTGAGCTCCTACGAGCAGTACTTC	CASSLSVSSYEQYF
.	TRBD2	TRBJ2-1	TRBV28	TGTGCCAGCAGTTCCCCCCGGGGTAGCGGGAGGAACAATGAGCAGTTCTTC	CASSSPRGSGRNNEQFF
.	TRBD1	TRBJ2-1	TRBV11-2	TGTGCCAGCAGCCGTAACAGGGGTCCGCAGTTCTTC	CASSRNRGPQFF
.	.	TRBJ2-7	TRBV2	TGTGCCAGCAGACCGCGGGACAGCTCCTACGAGCAGTACTTC	CASRPRDSSYEQYF
.	TRBD2	TRBJ2-1	TRBV4-2	TGTGCCAGCAGCCATCCCCCCGTGGGCGGGAGGGCTTCACCAAGCTCCTACAATGAGCAGTTCTTC	CASSHPPVGGRASPSSYNEQFF
.	.	TRBJ1-4	TRBV5-1	TGCGCCAGCAGCTTGAAGGGGTATGAAAAACTGTTTTTT	CASSLKGYEKLFF
.	.	TRBJ2-1	TRBV7-3	TGTGCCAGCAGCTTAGGGGGGAGTCCCTACAATGAGCAGTTCTTC	CASSLGGSPYNEQFF
.	.	TRBJ2-7	TRBV10-2	TGCGCCAGCAGCCTTCGGGAAGTCGAGCAGTACTTC	CASSLREVEQYF
many	.	TRBJ1-2	TRBV28	TGTGCCAGCAGTTTCCACCTTGAGGGGTCACGGATTGATGGCTACACCTTC	CASSFHLEGSRIDGYTF
.	TRBD2	TRBJ2-7	TRBV2	TGTGCCAGCAGTCACGGACTAGCGGGAGGGGTCTACGAGCAGTACTTC	CASSHGLAGGVYEQYF
.	.	TRBJ2-6	TRBV2	TGTGCCAGCAGTTACATACCCCCCCGGGGCGCTGGGGCCAACGTCCTGACTTTC	CASSYIPPRGAGANVLTF
.	TRBD1	TRBJ2-1	TRBV7-9	TGTGCCAGCAGCCTTAGGACAGGGACCAATGAGCAGTTCTTC	CASSLRTGTNEQFF
.	.	TRBJ1-2	TRBV28	TGTGCCAGCACTCCGGATACCTATGGCTACACCTTC	CASTPDTYGYTF
.	.	TRBJ1-1	TRBV15	TGTGCCACCAGCAGAGATCGGGTTAACAGGGTGAACACTGAAGCTTTCTTT	CATSRDRVNRVNTEAFF
.	TRBD1	TRBJ2-7	TRBV6-5	TGTGCCAGCAGTTACTTGGGACAGGGTCACTACGAGCAGTACTTC	CASSYLGQGHYEQYF
.	.	TRBJ1-1	TRBV6-6	TGTGCCAGCAGTTACGGACCCCTAGACACTGAAGCTTTCTTT	CASSYGPLDTEAFF